Listed below are T cell receptor beta chains from one sample, sequenced in a study of siplizumab effects on memory and regulatory T cells. Libraries were prepared by immunoSEQ multiplex PCR; TCRdb keeps only in-frame clonotypes and omits some of them. The sample lists about 120,000 clones; just under 95% were seen once. Sample: CD4+ T cells sorted from blood. These receptors all stem from a human donor in good health. CDR3s include the opening cysteine and the closing phenylalanine or tryptophan. A D gene is named only where the DNA matches it firmly. Expanded clones get a size class; other rows say once, few or many, or leave the size out.

j_call	clone_size	v_call	d_call	cdr3_nt	cdr3_aa
TRBJ1-2	-	TRBV5-4	-	TGTGCCAGCAGCTTGGTTTCGGGTTCTAACTATGGCTACACCTTC	CASSLVSGSNYGYTF
TRBJ1-3	-	TRBV6-4	TRBD1	TGTGGTTGGGGACTCGGGACAGGGGGGACCCATAGCTCTGGAAACACCATATATTTT	CGWGLGTGGTHSSGNTIYF
TRBJ1-2	-	TRBV30	-	TGTGCCTGCTCCCCCCAGGCGTATGGCTACACCTTC	CACSPQAYGYTF
TRBJ2-7	-	TRBV9	TRBD2	TGTGCCAGCAGCGTAGGACTAGCAGATACCTACGAGCAGTACTTC	CASSVGLADTYEQYF
TRBJ1-2	-	TRBV6-5	-	TGTGCCAGCAGTTACACGGACTCCTGGGGCTACACCTTC	CASSYTDSWGYTF
TRBJ2-2	-	TRBV28	TRBD2	TGTGCCAGCGGCTCGTCGGGACTAGCGGGAGTGGTCGGGGAGCTGTTTTTT	CASGSSGLAGVVGELFF
TRBJ2-1	-	TRBV7-8	-	TGTGCCAGCAGCTTAGCGCTAGGTGAGCAGTTCTTC	CASSLALGEQFF
TRBJ2-3	-	TRBV6-5	-	TGTGCCAGCAGTCCACGCACAGATACGCAGTATTTT	CASSPRTDTQYF
TRBJ2-1	-	TRBV6-5	-	TGTGCCAGCAGTTACTCACCCTACTCCCAAAATGAGCAGTTCTTC	CASSYSPYSQNEQFF
TRBJ1-1	-	TRBV7-6	-	TGTGCCAGCAGCGCGGACGGGACATTGAACACTGAAGCTTTCTTT	CASSADGTLNTEAFF
TRBJ2-1	-	TRBV7-8	-	TGTGCCAGCAGCTCGTCCAGCGATAACAATGAGCAGTTCTTC	CASSSSSDNNEQFF
TRBJ1-6	-	TRBV5-5	-	TGTGCCAGCAGCTATCAGGGTACCGGCGATTCACCCCTCCACTTT	CASSYQGTGDSPLHF
TRBJ1-1	-	TRBV9	TRBD1	TGTGCCAGCAGCCCCGCCCCGGGACAGGGTGGGGATGCTTTCTTT	CASSPAPGQGGDAFF
TRBJ1-1	-	TRBV25-1	-	TGTGCCAGCAGCGAACAGGGGAACACTGAAGCTTTCTTT	CASSEQGNTEAFF
TRBJ2-5	-	TRBV19	TRBD1	TGTGCCAGTAGTACCCTACGGACAGGGCACGAGACCCAGTACTTC	CASSTLRTGHETQYF
TRBJ1-1	-	TRBV5-8	-	TGTGCCAGCAGCCCGGGTGTCGGGACGGCTCACACTGAAGCTTTCTTT	CASSPGVGTAHTEAFF
TRBJ1-2	-	TRBV19	TRBD1	TGTGCCAGTAACACAGGAGGGACAGCTTCAACCTATGGCTACACCTTC	CASNTGGTASTYGYTF
TRBJ2-1	-	TRBV9	-	TGTGCCAGCAGCGCCCGTTGGGCGGAGCAGTTCTTC	CASSARWAEQFF
TRBJ1-5	-	TRBV5-1	TRBD1	TGCGCCAGCAGCTGGGGACAGGGGGCCCAGCCCCAGCATTTT	CASSWGQGAQPQHF
TRBJ2-4	-	TRBV11-3	TRBD1	TGTGCCAGCAGCTCATACAGGGGTTCCATTCAGTACTTC	CASSSYRGSIQYF
TRBJ1-2	-	TRBV27	-	TGTGCCAGCAGTTTATTCACAGGGTCCTATGGCTACACCTTC	CASSLFTGSYGYTF
TRBJ2-7	-	TRBV6-1	-	TGTGCCAGCAGTGAAGCAGCCTCCTACGAGCAGTACTTC	CASSEAASYEQYF
TRBJ1-2	once	TRBV19	TRBD1	TGTGCCAGTTCTTGGACAGGGCGTAACTATGGCTACACCTTC	CASSWTGRNYGYTF
TRBJ1-1	-	TRBV5-1	-	TGCGCCAGCAAGGGTTCGGGGACAATGAACACTGAAGCTTTCTTT	CASKGSGTMNTEAFF
TRBJ2-1	-	TRBV7-9	TRBD2	TGTGCCAGCAGCTTAGCGCGTGGCGGGAGTTACATTGATGAGCAGTTCTTC	CASSLARGGSYIDEQFF
TRBJ2-1	-	TRBV9	-	TGTGCCAGCAGCGTAGGCCCGCACAATGAGCAGTTCTTC	CASSVGPHNEQFF
TRBJ2-7	-	TRBV18	TRBD1	TGTGCCAGCTCACCGATTCCCGGGACAGAAGGGAACGAGCAGTACTTC	CASSPIPGTEGNEQYF
TRBJ1-2	once	TRBV6-5	-	TGTGCCAGCAGACGAGGGACACCCGAAAACTATGGCTACACCTTC	CASRRGTPENYGYTF
TRBJ2-7	-	TRBV5-1	-	TGCGCCAGCAGCTTGGCCGATTTCTACGAGCAGTACTTC	CASSLADFYEQYF
TRBJ2-7	-	TRBV9	-	TGTGCCAGCAGCGTAGACAGCTCGTTTGCTTACGAGCAGTACTTC	CASSVDSSFAYEQYF
TRBJ2-7	-	TRBV6-5	-	TGTGCCAGCAGAGGGGGTGGGTTCGAGCAGTACTTC	CASRGGGFEQYF
TRBJ1-1	-	TRBV10-3	-	TGTGCCATCGGTTCGAGGGAAGTGGGGAACACTGAAGCTTTCTTT	CAIGSREVGNTEAFF
TRBJ2-5	once	TRBV6-1	TRBD2	TGTGCCAGCAGTGAATTGCGTGTCGGGGGGTACCAAGAGACCCAGTACTTC	CASSELRVGGYQETQYF
TRBJ2-1	-	TRBV19	-	TGTGCCAGTAGTAAGGCCAGGGGTTTCTACAATGAGCAGTTCTTC	CASSKARGFYNEQFF
TRBJ1-3	-	TRBV18	-	TGTGCCAGCTCACCACAAAACGGAAACACCATATATTTT	CASSPQNGNTIYF
TRBJ2-5	-	TRBV19	-	TGTGCCAGTAGTAGAGCGACCCTGCGAGAGACCCAGTACTTC	CASSRATLRETQYF
TRBJ2-1	-	TRBV7-2	-	TGTGCCAGCAGCTTAGCAGGGACTCCCCCTTATAATGAGCAGTTCTTC	CASSLAGTPPYNEQFF
TRBJ1-3	-	TRBV13	TRBD1	TGTGCCAGCAGCTGGACAGGGACCTCTGGAAACACCATATATTTT	CASSWTGTSGNTIYF
TRBJ2-5	once	TRBV21-1	-	TGTGCCAGCAGCAAAGTCGAAGACAGAGTTTGGGAGACCCAGTACTTC	CASSKVEDRVWETQYF
TRBJ2-5	-	TRBV5-1	-	TGCGCCAGCAGCTTCGGGGAAACCCAAGAGACCCAGTACTTC	CASSFGETQETQYF
TRBJ1-5	-	TRBV19	-	TGTGCCAGTACCCGAGGTAGCAATCAGCCCCAGCATTTT	CASTRGSNQPQHF
TRBJ1-3	-	TRBV7-8	TRBD1	TGTGCCAGCAGCTTAGTGGGACAGGGAAACACCATATATTTT	CASSLVGQGNTIYF
TRBJ2-2	-	TRBV4-2	TRBD2	TGTGCCAGCAGCCAAGCACTAGCGGGAGGGGGGAACACCGGGGAGCTGTTTTTT	CASSQALAGGGNTGELFF
TRBJ2-7	-	TRBV5-4	TRBD2	TGTGCCAGCAGCCTCTTGTTGTTGTCGGGACTAGCAGGCGAGCAGTACTTC	CASSLLLLSGLAGEQYF
TRBJ2-1	-	TRBV5-1	TRBD2	TGCGCCAGCAGCTCCGGACTTTCTAGCGGGGCCCTCTACAATGAGCAGTTCTTC	CASSSGLSSGALYNEQFF
TRBJ2-7	-	TRBV2	-	TGTGCCAGCAGTGAATTAGGCCGGTCCTACGAGCAGTACTTC	CASSELGRSYEQYF
TRBJ2-3	-	TRBV5-1	-	TGCGCCAGCAGCTTGGGCCGCACAGATACGCAGTATTTT	CASSLGRTDTQYF
TRBJ1-2	-	TRBV7-9	-	TGTGCCAGCAGCCCGATGTTCTCCATGAGCGCCTATGGCTACACCTTC	CASSPMFSMSAYGYTF
TRBJ1-1	-	TRBV14	-	TGTGCCAGCAGGTACATACAGCTAGCGAACACTGAAGCTTTCTTT	CASRYIQLANTEAFF
TRBJ1-4	-	TRBV19	TRBD1	TGTGCCAGTAGTGGGGGACAGGCCTCCTTGGAAAAACTGTTTTTT	CASSGGQASLEKLFF
TRBJ2-7	-	TRBV6-5	TRBD2	TGTGCCAGCAGTTACAAGGCGGGAGCCTACGAGCAGTACTTC	CASSYKAGAYEQYF
TRBJ1-3	-	TRBV19	-	TGTGCCAGTAGTCTTGAAAACACCATATATTTT	CASSLENTIYF
TRBJ2-1	once	TRBV7-9	-	TGTGCCAGCAGCGACACAGGGACCTACAATGAGCAGTTCTTC	CASSDTGTYNEQFF